This T cell receptor beta chain was sequenced in a study of blood T cells in healthy people across ages. Sample-barcoded 5' priming and a J-beta primer mix drove a second PCR of 7 to 11 cycles. Each CDR3 protein is one row after TCRdb ran MiXCR on the 5' RACE reads. Found here are roughly 1,700,000 distinct CDR3 sequences, 28% of them singletons; the top ten hold over 7%. In the case of this clonotype: Antigen: not known.

PBMCs, at least 7 million per sample, were isolated. Findings and limits, study-wide: Comparison with aged donors showed that long-lived donors had more naive CD4+ cells and higher diversity. Age showed a roughly linear inverse relationship with TCR beta diversity per million T cells.

The sequence derives from a woman in her 30s in good health. Sequenced: blood.

Here the CDR3 reads CASRQTLNTEAFF. CDR3 DNA: TGTGCCAGCAGGCAGACCTTGAACACTGAAGCTTTCTTT. This sequence joins TRBV7-3 and TRBJ1-1; D not certain. From germline, CDR1 is SGHTA and CDR2 FQGTGA. This CDR3 is 13 amino acids long. V shed 6 bases and J shed 0 bases, with 8 bases lying between them.